The TCR beta chain described here comes from a study of Ad26.COV2.S vaccination and SARS-CoV-2 variants. The CDR3 is 17 residues long. V shed 2 bases and J 4 bases; nucleotides not matched to a gene: 12. The germline V gene encodes CDR1 KGHSH and CDR2 LQKENI. Clones were read by immunoSEQ multiplex PCR, and TCRdb kept only the in-frame ones, dropping some. The sample records a few hundred thousand clones, around 90% being singletons. Noted treatment: some 19 received Ad26.COV2.S at low or high dose, single or two shots; 5 received placebo; per-sample allocation not given. The samples date from day 63 after the first vaccine or placebo injection. Expression of Wuhan-strain SARS-CoV-2 spike came from the Ad26 vector that formed the vaccine.

V usage is TRBV18 and J usage is TRBJ2-7; TRBD2 matches 9 bases. This clonotype was sampled from a person between 18 and 65 years old who received the Ad26.COV2.S COVID-19 vaccine or a placebo. The specimen was peripheral blood, collected in a trial of Ad26.COV2.S vaccine versus placebo. The CDR3 nucleotides are TGTGCCAGCTCACCAGAACGGGCGGGAGGGCACCCTTACGAGCAGTACTTC. This codes for CASSPERAGGHPYEQYF.